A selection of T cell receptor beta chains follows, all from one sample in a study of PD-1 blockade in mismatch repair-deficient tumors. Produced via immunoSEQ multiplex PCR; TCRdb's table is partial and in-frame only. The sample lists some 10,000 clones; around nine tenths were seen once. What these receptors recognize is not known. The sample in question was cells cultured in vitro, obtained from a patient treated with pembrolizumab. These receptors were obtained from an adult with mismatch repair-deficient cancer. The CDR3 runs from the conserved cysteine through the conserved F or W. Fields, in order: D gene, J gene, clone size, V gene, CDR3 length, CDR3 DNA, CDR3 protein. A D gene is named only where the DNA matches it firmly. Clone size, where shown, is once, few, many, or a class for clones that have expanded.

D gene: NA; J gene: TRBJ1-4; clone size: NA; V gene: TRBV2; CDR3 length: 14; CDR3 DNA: TGTGCCAGCAGCCTAGGGGGGGGGCAAGAAAAACTGTTTTTT; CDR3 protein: CASSLGGGQEKLFF
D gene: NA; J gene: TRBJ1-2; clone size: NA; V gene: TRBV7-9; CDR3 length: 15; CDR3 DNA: TGTGCCAGCAGCCCCCAGGGCGGGAGGTTCTATGGCTACACCTTC; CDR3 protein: CASSPQGGRFYGYTF
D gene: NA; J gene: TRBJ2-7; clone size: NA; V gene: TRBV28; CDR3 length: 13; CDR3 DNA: TGTGCCAGCAGGGACGGAGTTAGGTACGAGCAGTACTTC; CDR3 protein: CASRDGVRYEQYF
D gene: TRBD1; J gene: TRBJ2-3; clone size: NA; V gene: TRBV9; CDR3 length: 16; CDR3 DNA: TGTGCCAGCAGCAGATCGGGACAGGGGAACACAGATACGCAGTATTTT; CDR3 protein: CASSRSGQGNTDTQYF
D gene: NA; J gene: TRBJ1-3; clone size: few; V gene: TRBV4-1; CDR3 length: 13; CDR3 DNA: TGCGCCAGCAGCCAAGATTTAGCCAACACCATATATTTT; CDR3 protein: CASSQDLANTIYF
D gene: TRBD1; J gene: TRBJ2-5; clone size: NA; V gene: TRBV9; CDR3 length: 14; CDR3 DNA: TGTGCCAGCAGCCACAGGGGTCAGGGAAAGACCCAGTACTTC; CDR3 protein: CASSHRGQGKTQYF
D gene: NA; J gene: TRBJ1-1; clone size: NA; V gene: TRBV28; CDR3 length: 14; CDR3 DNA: TGTGCCAGCAGCTTCGTGGGACGGGTCACTGAAGCTTTCTTT; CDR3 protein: CASSFVGRVTEAFF
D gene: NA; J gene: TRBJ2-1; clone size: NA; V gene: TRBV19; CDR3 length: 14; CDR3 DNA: TGTGCCAGTACCCTTGGGGGTTCCTACAATGAGCAGTTCTTC; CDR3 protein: CASTLGGSYNEQFF
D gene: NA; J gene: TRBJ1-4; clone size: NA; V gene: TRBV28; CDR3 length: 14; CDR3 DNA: TGTGCCAGCAGTTTAGCCCAAATTGGCGAAAAACTGTTTTTT; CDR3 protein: CASSLAQIGEKLFF
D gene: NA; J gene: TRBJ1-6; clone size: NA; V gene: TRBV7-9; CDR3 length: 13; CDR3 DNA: TGTGCCAGCAGCTCAAGGGATAATTCACCCCTCCACTTT; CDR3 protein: CASSSRDNSPLHF
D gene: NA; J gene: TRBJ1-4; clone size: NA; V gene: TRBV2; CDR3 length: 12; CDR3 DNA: TGTGCCAGCAGTGTTAATAATGAAAAACTGTTTTTT; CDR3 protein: CASSVNNEKLFF
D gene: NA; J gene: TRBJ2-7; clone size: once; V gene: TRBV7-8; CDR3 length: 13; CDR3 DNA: TGTGCCAGCACCGGGAGGACAGTCTACGAGCAGTACTTC; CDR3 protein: CASTGRTVYEQYF
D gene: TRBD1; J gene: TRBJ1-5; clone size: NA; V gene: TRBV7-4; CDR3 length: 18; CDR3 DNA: TGTGCCAGCAGCTTTAAGGGGACAGCACTAACGGGCAATCAGCCCCAGCATTTT; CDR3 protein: CASSFKGTALTGNQPQHF
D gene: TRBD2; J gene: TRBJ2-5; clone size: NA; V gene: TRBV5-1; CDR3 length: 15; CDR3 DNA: TGCGCCAGCGGACTAGCGGGAGGGGCGACAGAGACCCAGTACTTC; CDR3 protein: CASGLAGGATETQYF
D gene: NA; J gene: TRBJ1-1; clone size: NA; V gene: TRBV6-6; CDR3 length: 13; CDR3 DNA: TGTGCCAGCAGGGAGTCGGGGAACACTGAAGCTTTCTTT; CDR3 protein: CASRESGNTEAFF
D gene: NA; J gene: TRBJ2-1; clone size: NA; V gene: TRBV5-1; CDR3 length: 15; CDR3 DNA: TGCGCCAGCAGCTTGTGGAACGGGTCCTACAATGAGCAGTTCTTC; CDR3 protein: CASSLWNGSYNEQFF
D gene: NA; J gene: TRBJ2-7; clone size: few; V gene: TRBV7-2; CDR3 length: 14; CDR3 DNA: TGTGCCAGCAGCTTAGCGCTTGGCGGTTACGAGCAGTACTTC; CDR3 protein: CASSLALGGYEQYF
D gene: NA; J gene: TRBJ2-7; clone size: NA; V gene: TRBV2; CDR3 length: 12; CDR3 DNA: TGTGCCAGCCACCAGGGAAGATACGAGCAGTACTTC; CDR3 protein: CASHQGRYEQYF
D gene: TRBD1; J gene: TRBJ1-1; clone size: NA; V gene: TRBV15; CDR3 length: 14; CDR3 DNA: TGTGCCACCAGCAAAGACAGGGCTAACACTGAAGCTTTCTTT; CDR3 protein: CATSKDRANTEAFF
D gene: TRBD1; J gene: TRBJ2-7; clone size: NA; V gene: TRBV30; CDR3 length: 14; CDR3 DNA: TGTGCCTGGAGTGGGACAGGGGGTGGTTACGAGCAGTACTTC; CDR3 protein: CAWSGTGGGYEQYF
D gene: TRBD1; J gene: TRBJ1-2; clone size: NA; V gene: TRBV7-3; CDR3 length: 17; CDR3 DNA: TGTGCCAGCAGCTCTCCCCCCGGACAGGGTTTGAACTATGGCTACACCTTC; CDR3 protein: CASSSPPGQGLNYGYTF
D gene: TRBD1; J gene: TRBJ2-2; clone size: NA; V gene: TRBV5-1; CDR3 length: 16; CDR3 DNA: TGCGCCAGCAGCTTGGCGCAGGGGGCAGAAACCGGGGAGCTGTTTTTT; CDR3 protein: CASSLAQGAETGELFF
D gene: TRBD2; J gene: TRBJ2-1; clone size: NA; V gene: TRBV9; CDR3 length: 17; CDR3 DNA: TGTGCCAGCAGCGCGTCCCTAGCGGGTTCCTCCTACAATGAGCAGTTCTTC; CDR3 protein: CASSASLAGSSYNEQFF
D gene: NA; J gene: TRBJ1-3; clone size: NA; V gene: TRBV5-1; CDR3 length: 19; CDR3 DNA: TGCGCCAGCAGCTTGGCCGGAGGGGGACATCGGCAACCTGGAAACACCATATATTTT; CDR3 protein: CASSLAGGGHRQPGNTIYF
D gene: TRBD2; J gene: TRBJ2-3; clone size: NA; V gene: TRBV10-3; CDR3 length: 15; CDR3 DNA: TGTGCCATCAGTGAGGTGATAGCGGGAATGGTTACGCAGTATTTT; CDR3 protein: CAISEVIAGMVTQYF
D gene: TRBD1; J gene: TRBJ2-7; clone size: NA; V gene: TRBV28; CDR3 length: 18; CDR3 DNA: TGTGCCAGCAGTTTATGGTTTACAGGGGGCGTACTGACTGGGGAGCAGTACTTC; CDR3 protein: CASSLWFTGGVLTGEQYF
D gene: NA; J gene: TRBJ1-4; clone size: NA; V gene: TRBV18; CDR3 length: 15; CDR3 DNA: TGTGCCAGCTCCGGATTAGGTGCAACTAATGAAAAACTGTTTTTT; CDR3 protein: CASSGLGATNEKLFF
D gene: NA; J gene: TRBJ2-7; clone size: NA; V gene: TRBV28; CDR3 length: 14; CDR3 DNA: TGTGCCACTCACTCGGACCAACCTACCTACGAGCAGTACTTC; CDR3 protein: CATHSDQPTYEQYF
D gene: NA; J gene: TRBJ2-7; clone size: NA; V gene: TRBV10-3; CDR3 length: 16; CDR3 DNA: TGTGCCATCAGTGATTACGGGACTTTGAGCTCCTACGAGCAGTACTTC; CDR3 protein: CAISDYGTLSSYEQYF
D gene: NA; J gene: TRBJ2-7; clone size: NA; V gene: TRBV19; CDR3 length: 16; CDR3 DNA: TGTGCCAGTAGTTTAGCGAGGACAGAGTGCTCCTACGAGCAGTACTTC; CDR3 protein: CASSLARTECSYEQYF
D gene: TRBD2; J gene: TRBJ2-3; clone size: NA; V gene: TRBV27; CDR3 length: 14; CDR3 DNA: TGTGCCAGCAGTTGGACTAGCGGGTCAGATACGCAGTATTTT; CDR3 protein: CASSWTSGSDTQYF